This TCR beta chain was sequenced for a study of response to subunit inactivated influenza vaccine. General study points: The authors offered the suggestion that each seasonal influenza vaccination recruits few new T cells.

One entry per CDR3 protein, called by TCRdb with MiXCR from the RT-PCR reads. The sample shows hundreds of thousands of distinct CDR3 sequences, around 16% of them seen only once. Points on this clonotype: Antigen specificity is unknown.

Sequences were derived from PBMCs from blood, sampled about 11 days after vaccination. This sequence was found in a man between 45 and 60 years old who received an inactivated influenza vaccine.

The CDR3 loop reads CSARGTRNTGELFF. CDR3 bases: TGCAGTGCTAGAGGGACTCGGAACACCGGGGAGCTGTTTTTT. V usage is TRBV20-1 and J usage is TRBJ2-2, with D perhaps TRBD2 (5 bases). Germline V gene data show CDR1 as DFQATT and CDR2 as SNEGSKA (reference sequence). The CDR3 length is 14 residues. V was trimmed by 1 base and J by 1 base, leaving 7 bases between them.